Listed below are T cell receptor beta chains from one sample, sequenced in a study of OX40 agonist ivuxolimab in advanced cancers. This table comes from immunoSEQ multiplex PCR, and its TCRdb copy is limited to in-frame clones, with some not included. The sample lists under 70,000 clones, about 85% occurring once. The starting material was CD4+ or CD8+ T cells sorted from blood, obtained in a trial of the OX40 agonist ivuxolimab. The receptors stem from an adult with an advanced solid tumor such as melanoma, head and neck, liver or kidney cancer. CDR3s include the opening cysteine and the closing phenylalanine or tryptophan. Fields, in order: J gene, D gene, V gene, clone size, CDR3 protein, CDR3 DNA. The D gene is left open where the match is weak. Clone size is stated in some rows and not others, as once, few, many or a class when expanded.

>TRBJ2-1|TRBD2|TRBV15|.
CATSRVLAGGTSYNEQFF
TGTGCCACCAGCAGAGTTCTAGCGGGCGGTACCTCCTACAATGAGCAGTTCTTC
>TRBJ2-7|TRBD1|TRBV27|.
CASSQVSTGGPSYEQYF
TGTGCCAGCAGTCAAGTATCGACAGGGGGTCCCTCCTACGAGCAGTACTTC
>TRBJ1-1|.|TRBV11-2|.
CASTGTMNTEAFF
TGTGCCAGTACCGGGACCATGAACACTGAAGCTTTCTTT
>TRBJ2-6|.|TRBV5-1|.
CASSLDGSGANVLTF
TGCGCCAGCAGCTTGGATGGGTCTGGGGCCAACGTCCTGACTTTC
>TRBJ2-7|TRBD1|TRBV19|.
CASSIDGQGKDEQYF
TGTGCCAGTAGTATAGACGGACAGGGGAAAGACGAGCAGTACTTC
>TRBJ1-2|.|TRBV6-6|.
CASSYGTNYGYTF
TGTGCCAGCAGTTACGGGACTAACTATGGCTACACCTTC
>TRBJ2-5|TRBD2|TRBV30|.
CAWMVGGETQYF
TGTGCCTGGATGGTGGGAGGGGAGACCCAGTACTTC
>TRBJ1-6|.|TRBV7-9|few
CASSSGTYNSPLHF
TGTGCCAGCAGCTCCGGGACCTATAATTCACCCCTCCACTTT
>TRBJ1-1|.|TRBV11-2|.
CASSLDGVEAFF
TGTGCCAGCAGCTTAGATGGGGTTGAAGCTTTCTTT
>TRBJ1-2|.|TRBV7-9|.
CASSLSPTGIYGYTF
TGTGCCAGCAGCTTATCCCCCACGGGAATCTATGGCTACACCTTC
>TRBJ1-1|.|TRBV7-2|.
CASSLSGRANTEAFF
TGTGCCAGCAGCTTATCGGGCAGGGCGAACACTGAAGCTTTCTTT
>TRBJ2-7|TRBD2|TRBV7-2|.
CASSLMSSGISYEQYF
TGTGCCAGCAGCTTAATGTCTAGCGGGATTTCCTACGAGCAGTACTTC
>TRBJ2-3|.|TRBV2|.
CASSEVAATDTQYF
TGTGCCAGCAGTGAAGTAGCGGCCACAGATACGCAGTATTTT
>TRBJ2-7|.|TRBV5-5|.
CASSLRAYEQYF
TGTGCCAGCAGCTTGAGGGCCTACGAGCAGTACTTC
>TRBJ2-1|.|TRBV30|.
CAWSVYLEQFF
TGTGCCTGGAGTGTTTATTTGGAGCAGTTCTTC
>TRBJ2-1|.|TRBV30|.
CAWGKRDNEQFF
TGTGCCTGGGGGAAGAGGGACAATGAGCAGTTCTTC
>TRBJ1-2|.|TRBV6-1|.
CASGGNYGYTF
TGTGCCAGCGGAGGGAACTATGGCTACACCTTC
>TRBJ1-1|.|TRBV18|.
CASSPAGTEAFF
TGTGCCAGCTCACCAGCTGGCACTGAAGCTTTCTTT
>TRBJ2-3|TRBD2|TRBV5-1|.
CASSLGTSGGSDTQYF
TGCGCCAGCAGCTTGGGTACTAGCGGGGGTTCAGATACGCAGTATTTT
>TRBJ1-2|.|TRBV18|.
CASSPQGPYGYTF
TGTGCCAGCTCACCCCAGGGACCCTATGGCTACACCTTC
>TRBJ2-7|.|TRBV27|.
CASSKVGLISYEQYF
TGTGCCAGCAGTAAGGTGGGACTGATCTCCTACGAGCAGTACTTC
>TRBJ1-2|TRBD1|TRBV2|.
CASTTGGNYGYTF
TGTGCCAGCACTACAGGGGGTAACTATGGCTACACCTTC
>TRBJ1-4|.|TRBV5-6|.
CASSAQAQGWSYEKLFF
TGTGCCAGCAGCGCCCAGGCTCAGGGGTGGAGTTATGAAAAACTGTTTTTT
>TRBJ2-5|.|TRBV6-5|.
CASSPDWEDTQYF
TGTGCCAGCAGTCCTGACTGGGAAGATACCCAGTACTTC
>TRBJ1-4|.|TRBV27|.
CASKDEPNEKLFF
TGTGCCAGCAAGGACGAGCCGAATGAAAAACTGTTTTTT
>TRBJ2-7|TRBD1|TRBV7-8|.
CASSSGQGFNEQYF
TGTGCCAGCAGCTCAGGACAGGGCTTCAACGAGCAGTACTTC
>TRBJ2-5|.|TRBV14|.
CASSQAETQYF
TGTGCCAGCAGCCAAGCAGAGACCCAGTACTTC
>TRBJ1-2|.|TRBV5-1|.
CASSLETGNYGYTF
TGCGCCAGCAGCTTGGAGACGGGTAACTATGGCTACACCTTC
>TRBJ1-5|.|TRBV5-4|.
CASSLGQNQPQHF
TGTGCCAGCAGCTTGGGACAAAATCAGCCCCAGCATTTT
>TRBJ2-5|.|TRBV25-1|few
CASSIGFRETQYF
TGTGCCAGCAGTATAGGGTTTCGGGAGACCCAGTACTTC
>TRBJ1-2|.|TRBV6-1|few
CASSEYGSNYGYTF
TGTGCCAGCAGTGAATACGGCAGTAACTATGGCTACACCTTC
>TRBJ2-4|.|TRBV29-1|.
CSAWDPNAKNIQYF
TGCAGCGCCTGGGACCCTAATGCCAAAAACATTCAGTACTTC
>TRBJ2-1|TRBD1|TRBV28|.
CASSKIRDRLNNEQFF
TGTGCCAGCAGCAAAATCCGGGACAGGTTAAACAATGAGCAGTTCTTC
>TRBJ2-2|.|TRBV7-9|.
CASSSQGNTGELFF
TGTGCCAGCAGCTCACAGGGGAACACCGGGGAGCTGTTTTTT
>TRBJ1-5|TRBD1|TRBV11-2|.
CASSFGTDNQPQHF
TGTGCCAGCAGCTTTGGGACAGACAATCAGCCCCAGCATTTT
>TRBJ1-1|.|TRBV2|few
CASSDGTALNTEAFF
TGTGCCAGCAGTGATGGAACGGCTTTGAACACTGAAGCTTTCTTT
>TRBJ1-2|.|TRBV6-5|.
CASSTEGVYGYTF
TGTGCCAGCAGTACGGAGGGGGTCTATGGCTACACCTTC
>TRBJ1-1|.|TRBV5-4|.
CASDPDGGLGTEAFF
TGTGCCAGCGATCCCGACGGGGGGCTCGGCACTGAAGCTTTCTTT
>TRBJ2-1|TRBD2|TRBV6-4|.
CASSPQRGAYNEQFF
TGTGCCAGCAGTCCGCAGCGGGGGGCGTACAATGAGCAGTTCTTC
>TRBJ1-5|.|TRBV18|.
CASSPRAGEGSNQPQHF
TGTGCCAGCTCACCAAGGGCAGGGGAAGGGAGCAATCAGCCCCAGCATTTT
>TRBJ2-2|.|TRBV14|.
CASSLGPWNTGELFF
TGTGCCAGCAGCCTGGGACCGTGGAACACCGGGGAGCTGTTTTTT
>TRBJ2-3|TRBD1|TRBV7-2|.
CASSLETGVVDTQYF
TGTGCCAGCAGCTTAGAGACAGGGGTGGTAGATACGCAGTATTTT
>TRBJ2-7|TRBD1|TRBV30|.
CAWRRGLTGESYEQYF
TGTGCCTGGAGGAGGGGACTGACAGGGGAGTCCTACGAGCAGTACTTC
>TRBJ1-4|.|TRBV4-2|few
CASSQDRGSPQAATNEKLFF
TGTGCCAGCAGCCAAGATCGTGGGTCTCCTCAAGCTGCAACTAATGAAAAACTGTTTTTT
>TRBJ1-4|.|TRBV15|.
CATSRDGVGNEKLFF
TGTGCCACCAGCAGAGATGGGGTCGGGAATGAAAAACTGTTTTTT
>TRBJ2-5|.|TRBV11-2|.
CASSLGGIGETQYF
TGTGCCAGCAGCTTAGGAGGGATCGGAGAGACCCAGTACTTC
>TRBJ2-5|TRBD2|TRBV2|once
CASSQFLAGAAQETQYF
TGTGCCAGCAGTCAGTTCCTAGCGGGGGCAGCTCAAGAGACCCAGTACTTC
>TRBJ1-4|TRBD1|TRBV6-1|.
CASSFRQGALEKLFF
TGTGCCAGCAGCTTCCGACAGGGGGCGCTTGAAAAACTGTTTTTT
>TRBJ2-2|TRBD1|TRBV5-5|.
CASSPSGTGGTGELFF
TGTGCCAGCAGCCCCTCCGGGACAGGGGGCACCGGGGAGCTGTTTTTT
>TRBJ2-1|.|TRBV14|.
CASNDRMGNEQFF
TGTGCCAGCAACGACAGGATGGGGAATGAGCAGTTCTTC